This T cell receptor beta chain was documented in a study of blood T cell repertoires in COVID-19. Sequencing used immunoSEQ multiplex PCR; TCRdb keeps in-frame clones, though not all of them. The sample has about 270,000 clones, around 90% seen once; the top ten hold 0.75% to 1%. This CDR3 contains 16 residues. Germline values: CDR1 LNHDA, CDR2 SQIVND (reference sequence). The trim removed 3 bases at V and 2 bases at J, leaving 6 bases unmatched. The sample consisted of PBMCs or T cells enriched from blood (not recorded which). This rearrangement joins TRBV19 to TRBJ2-2; TRBD1 matches 7 bases. The sequence was obtained from a woman in her 30s who had recovered from COVID-19. DNA for the CDR3: TGTGCCAGTAGTATCTCGACAGGGAGAAACACCGGGGAGCTGTTTTTT. Amino acid sequence: CASSISTGRNTGELFF. The variable domain in full, with the rest retrieved from reference TRBV19 and TRBJ2-2, is DGGITQSPKYLFRKEGQNVTLSCEQNLNHDAMYWYRQDPGQGLRLIYYSQIVNDFQKGDIAEGYSVSREKKESFPLTVTSAQKNPTAFYLCASSISTGRNTGELFFGEGSRLTVL.